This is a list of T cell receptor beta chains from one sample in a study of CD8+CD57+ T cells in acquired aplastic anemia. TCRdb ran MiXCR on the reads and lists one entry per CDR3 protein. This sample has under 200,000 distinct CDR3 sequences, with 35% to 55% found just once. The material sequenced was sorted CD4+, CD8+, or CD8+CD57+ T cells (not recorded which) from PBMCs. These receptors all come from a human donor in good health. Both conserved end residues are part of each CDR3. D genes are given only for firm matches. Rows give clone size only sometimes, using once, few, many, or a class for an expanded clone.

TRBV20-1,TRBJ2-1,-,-,CSANTGDYNEQFF,TGCAGTGCTAACACAGGAGACTACAATGAGCAGTTCTTC
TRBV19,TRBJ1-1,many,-,CASSIRQQNTEAFF,TGTGCCAGTAGTATCCGGCAGCAGAACACTGAAGCTTTCTTT
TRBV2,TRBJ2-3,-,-,CASRGATDTQYF,TGTGCCAGCAGGGGAGCAACAGATACGCAGTATTTT
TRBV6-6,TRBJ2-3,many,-,CASSSARETSTDTQYF,TGTGCCAGCAGTTCAGCTAGGGAAACTAGCACAGATACGCAGTATTTT
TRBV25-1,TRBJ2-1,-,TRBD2,CAVAGSIAGGRSYNEQFF,TGTGCCGTCGCAGGGTCAATAGCGGGGGGGCGCTCCTACAATGAGCAGTTCTTC
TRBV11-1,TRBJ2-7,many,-,CASSVSGFEQYF,TGTGCCAGCAGCGTCTCAGGGTTCGAGCAGTACTTC
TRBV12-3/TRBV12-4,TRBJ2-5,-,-,CASSLSSGLGETQYF,TGTGCCAGCAGCTTATCTTCAGGGCTGGGAGAGACCCAGTACTTC
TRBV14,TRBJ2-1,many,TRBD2,CASSQDQLAGIYEQFF,TGTGCCAGCAGCCAAGACCAGCTAGCGGGAATCTATGAGCAGTTCTTC
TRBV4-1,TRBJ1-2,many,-,CASSQTDRGVYGYTF,TGCGCCAGCAGCCAGACCGACAGAGGAGTTTATGGCTACACCTTC
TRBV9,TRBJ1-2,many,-,CASSANSYGYTF,TGTGCCAGCAGCGCCAACAGTTATGGCTACACCTTC
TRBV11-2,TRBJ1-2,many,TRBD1,CASSLARQGVIGYTF,TGTGCCAGCAGCTTAGCTCGACAGGGGGTTATTGGCTACACCTTC
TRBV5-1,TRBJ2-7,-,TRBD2,CASSIGSSGRIYEQYF,TGCGCCAGCAGCATTGGGTCTAGCGGACGTATCTACGAGCAGTACTTC
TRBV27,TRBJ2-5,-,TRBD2,CASRGSGEIGETQYF,TGTGCCAGCAGGGGAAGCGGGGAGATAGGTGAGACCCAGTACTTC
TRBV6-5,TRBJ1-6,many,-,CASSLRSGSWGSPLHF,TGTGCCAGCAGTTTGCGGTCAGGGAGTTGGGGTTCACCCCTCCACTTT
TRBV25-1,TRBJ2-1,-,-,CASSGSSYNEQFF,TGTGCCAGCAGTGGCAGCTCCTACAATGAGCAGTTCTTC
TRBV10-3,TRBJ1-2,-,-,CATAVQVYGYTF,TGTGCCACCGCGGTACAGGTCTATGGCTACACCTTC
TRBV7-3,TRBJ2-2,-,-,CASSLPGRGELFF,TGTGCCAGCAGCTTACCCGGACGCGGGGAGCTGTTTTTT
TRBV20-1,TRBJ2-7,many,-,CSAGLGAPYEQYF,TGCAGCGCGGGACTCGGAGCCCCCTACGAGCAGTACTTC
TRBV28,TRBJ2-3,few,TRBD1,CASQRTGEDTQYF,TGTGCCAGCCAACGAACAGGGGAAGATACGCAGTATTTT
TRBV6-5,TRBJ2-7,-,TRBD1,CASCYGTGGQEQYF,TGTGCCAGCTGTTATGGGACAGGGGGTCAAGAGCAGTACTTC
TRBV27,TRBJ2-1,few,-,CASPQQEQFF,TGTGCCAGTCCCCAGCAAGAGCAGTTCTTC
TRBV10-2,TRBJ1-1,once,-,CASRDGELNTEAFF,TGCGCCAGCAGAGACGGGGAGTTGAACACTGAAGCTTTCTTT
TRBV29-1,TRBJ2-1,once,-,CSAERNEQFF,TGCAGCGCCGAGCGGAATGAGCAGTTCTTC
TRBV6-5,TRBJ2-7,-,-,CASSYSWAFTFYEQYF,TGTGCCAGCAGTTACTCCTGGGCATTTACGTTTTACGAGCAGTACTTC
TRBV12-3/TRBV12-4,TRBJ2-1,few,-,CASSLVGEQFF,TGTGCCAGCAGTCTAGTGGGAGAGCAGTTCTTC
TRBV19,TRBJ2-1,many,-,CASSIDLGRTNEQFF,TGTGCCAGTAGTATAGATCTTGGCAGGACGAATGAGCAGTTCTTC
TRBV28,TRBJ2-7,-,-,CASTSGAASSYEQYF,TGTGCCAGCACCTCTGGGGCTGCTAGCTCCTACGAGCAGTACTTC
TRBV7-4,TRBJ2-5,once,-,CASSCHASAIKETQYF,TGTGCCAGCAGCTGCCACGCATCGGCTATCAAAGAGACCCAGTACTTC
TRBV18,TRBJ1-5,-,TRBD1,CASSRDSSNQPQHF,TGTGCCAGCTCAAGGGACAGTAGCAATCAGCCCCAGCATTTT
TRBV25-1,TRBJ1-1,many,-,CASSAYSNAEAFF,TGTGCCAGCAGTGCCTACAGCAACGCTGAAGCTTTCTTT
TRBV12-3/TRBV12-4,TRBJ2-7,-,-,CASSFYRGASYEQYF,TGTGCCAGCAGTTTCTATCGGGGGGCCTCCTACGAGCAGTACTTC
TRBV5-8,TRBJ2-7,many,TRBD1,CASGTGLLYEQYF,TGTGCCAGCGGGACAGGCCTTCTCTACGAGCAGTACTTC
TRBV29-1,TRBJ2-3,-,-,CSVDRVGPMSTDTQYF,TGCAGCGTTGATAGGGTGGGGCCGATGAGCACAGATACGCAGTATTTT
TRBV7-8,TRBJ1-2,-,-,CASSLGPVGGYTF,TGTGCCAGCAGCTTAGGGCCAGTCGGCGGCTACACCTTC
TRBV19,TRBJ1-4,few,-,CASRGSEKLFF,TGTGCCAGTAGGGGAAGTGAAAAACTGTTTTTT
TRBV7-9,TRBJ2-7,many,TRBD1,CASSLGTGTYEQYF,TGTGCCAGCAGCTTAGGGACAGGAACCTACGAGCAGTACTTC
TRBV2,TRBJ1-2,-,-,CASSLKGGWGYTF,TGTGCCAGCAGCTTGAAGGGGGGCTGGGGCTACACCTTC
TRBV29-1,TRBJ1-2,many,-,CSANSGGYTF,TGCAGCGCTAATTCCGGTGGCTACACCTTC
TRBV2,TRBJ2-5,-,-,CASSDSLTTIGPF,TGTGCCAGCAGTGACAGCCTTACTACCATCGGACCCTTC
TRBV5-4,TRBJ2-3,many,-,CASSLEVDHTDTQYF,TGTGCCAGCAGCTTGGAGGTCGATCACACAGATACGCAGTATTTT
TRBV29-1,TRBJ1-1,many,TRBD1,CSGGTGTTEAFF,TGCAGCGGGGGGACAGGGACAACTGAAGCTTTCTTT
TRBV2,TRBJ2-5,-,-,CASSEHRAKETQYF,TGTGCCAGCAGTGAACACAGGGCAAAAGAGACCCAGTACTTC